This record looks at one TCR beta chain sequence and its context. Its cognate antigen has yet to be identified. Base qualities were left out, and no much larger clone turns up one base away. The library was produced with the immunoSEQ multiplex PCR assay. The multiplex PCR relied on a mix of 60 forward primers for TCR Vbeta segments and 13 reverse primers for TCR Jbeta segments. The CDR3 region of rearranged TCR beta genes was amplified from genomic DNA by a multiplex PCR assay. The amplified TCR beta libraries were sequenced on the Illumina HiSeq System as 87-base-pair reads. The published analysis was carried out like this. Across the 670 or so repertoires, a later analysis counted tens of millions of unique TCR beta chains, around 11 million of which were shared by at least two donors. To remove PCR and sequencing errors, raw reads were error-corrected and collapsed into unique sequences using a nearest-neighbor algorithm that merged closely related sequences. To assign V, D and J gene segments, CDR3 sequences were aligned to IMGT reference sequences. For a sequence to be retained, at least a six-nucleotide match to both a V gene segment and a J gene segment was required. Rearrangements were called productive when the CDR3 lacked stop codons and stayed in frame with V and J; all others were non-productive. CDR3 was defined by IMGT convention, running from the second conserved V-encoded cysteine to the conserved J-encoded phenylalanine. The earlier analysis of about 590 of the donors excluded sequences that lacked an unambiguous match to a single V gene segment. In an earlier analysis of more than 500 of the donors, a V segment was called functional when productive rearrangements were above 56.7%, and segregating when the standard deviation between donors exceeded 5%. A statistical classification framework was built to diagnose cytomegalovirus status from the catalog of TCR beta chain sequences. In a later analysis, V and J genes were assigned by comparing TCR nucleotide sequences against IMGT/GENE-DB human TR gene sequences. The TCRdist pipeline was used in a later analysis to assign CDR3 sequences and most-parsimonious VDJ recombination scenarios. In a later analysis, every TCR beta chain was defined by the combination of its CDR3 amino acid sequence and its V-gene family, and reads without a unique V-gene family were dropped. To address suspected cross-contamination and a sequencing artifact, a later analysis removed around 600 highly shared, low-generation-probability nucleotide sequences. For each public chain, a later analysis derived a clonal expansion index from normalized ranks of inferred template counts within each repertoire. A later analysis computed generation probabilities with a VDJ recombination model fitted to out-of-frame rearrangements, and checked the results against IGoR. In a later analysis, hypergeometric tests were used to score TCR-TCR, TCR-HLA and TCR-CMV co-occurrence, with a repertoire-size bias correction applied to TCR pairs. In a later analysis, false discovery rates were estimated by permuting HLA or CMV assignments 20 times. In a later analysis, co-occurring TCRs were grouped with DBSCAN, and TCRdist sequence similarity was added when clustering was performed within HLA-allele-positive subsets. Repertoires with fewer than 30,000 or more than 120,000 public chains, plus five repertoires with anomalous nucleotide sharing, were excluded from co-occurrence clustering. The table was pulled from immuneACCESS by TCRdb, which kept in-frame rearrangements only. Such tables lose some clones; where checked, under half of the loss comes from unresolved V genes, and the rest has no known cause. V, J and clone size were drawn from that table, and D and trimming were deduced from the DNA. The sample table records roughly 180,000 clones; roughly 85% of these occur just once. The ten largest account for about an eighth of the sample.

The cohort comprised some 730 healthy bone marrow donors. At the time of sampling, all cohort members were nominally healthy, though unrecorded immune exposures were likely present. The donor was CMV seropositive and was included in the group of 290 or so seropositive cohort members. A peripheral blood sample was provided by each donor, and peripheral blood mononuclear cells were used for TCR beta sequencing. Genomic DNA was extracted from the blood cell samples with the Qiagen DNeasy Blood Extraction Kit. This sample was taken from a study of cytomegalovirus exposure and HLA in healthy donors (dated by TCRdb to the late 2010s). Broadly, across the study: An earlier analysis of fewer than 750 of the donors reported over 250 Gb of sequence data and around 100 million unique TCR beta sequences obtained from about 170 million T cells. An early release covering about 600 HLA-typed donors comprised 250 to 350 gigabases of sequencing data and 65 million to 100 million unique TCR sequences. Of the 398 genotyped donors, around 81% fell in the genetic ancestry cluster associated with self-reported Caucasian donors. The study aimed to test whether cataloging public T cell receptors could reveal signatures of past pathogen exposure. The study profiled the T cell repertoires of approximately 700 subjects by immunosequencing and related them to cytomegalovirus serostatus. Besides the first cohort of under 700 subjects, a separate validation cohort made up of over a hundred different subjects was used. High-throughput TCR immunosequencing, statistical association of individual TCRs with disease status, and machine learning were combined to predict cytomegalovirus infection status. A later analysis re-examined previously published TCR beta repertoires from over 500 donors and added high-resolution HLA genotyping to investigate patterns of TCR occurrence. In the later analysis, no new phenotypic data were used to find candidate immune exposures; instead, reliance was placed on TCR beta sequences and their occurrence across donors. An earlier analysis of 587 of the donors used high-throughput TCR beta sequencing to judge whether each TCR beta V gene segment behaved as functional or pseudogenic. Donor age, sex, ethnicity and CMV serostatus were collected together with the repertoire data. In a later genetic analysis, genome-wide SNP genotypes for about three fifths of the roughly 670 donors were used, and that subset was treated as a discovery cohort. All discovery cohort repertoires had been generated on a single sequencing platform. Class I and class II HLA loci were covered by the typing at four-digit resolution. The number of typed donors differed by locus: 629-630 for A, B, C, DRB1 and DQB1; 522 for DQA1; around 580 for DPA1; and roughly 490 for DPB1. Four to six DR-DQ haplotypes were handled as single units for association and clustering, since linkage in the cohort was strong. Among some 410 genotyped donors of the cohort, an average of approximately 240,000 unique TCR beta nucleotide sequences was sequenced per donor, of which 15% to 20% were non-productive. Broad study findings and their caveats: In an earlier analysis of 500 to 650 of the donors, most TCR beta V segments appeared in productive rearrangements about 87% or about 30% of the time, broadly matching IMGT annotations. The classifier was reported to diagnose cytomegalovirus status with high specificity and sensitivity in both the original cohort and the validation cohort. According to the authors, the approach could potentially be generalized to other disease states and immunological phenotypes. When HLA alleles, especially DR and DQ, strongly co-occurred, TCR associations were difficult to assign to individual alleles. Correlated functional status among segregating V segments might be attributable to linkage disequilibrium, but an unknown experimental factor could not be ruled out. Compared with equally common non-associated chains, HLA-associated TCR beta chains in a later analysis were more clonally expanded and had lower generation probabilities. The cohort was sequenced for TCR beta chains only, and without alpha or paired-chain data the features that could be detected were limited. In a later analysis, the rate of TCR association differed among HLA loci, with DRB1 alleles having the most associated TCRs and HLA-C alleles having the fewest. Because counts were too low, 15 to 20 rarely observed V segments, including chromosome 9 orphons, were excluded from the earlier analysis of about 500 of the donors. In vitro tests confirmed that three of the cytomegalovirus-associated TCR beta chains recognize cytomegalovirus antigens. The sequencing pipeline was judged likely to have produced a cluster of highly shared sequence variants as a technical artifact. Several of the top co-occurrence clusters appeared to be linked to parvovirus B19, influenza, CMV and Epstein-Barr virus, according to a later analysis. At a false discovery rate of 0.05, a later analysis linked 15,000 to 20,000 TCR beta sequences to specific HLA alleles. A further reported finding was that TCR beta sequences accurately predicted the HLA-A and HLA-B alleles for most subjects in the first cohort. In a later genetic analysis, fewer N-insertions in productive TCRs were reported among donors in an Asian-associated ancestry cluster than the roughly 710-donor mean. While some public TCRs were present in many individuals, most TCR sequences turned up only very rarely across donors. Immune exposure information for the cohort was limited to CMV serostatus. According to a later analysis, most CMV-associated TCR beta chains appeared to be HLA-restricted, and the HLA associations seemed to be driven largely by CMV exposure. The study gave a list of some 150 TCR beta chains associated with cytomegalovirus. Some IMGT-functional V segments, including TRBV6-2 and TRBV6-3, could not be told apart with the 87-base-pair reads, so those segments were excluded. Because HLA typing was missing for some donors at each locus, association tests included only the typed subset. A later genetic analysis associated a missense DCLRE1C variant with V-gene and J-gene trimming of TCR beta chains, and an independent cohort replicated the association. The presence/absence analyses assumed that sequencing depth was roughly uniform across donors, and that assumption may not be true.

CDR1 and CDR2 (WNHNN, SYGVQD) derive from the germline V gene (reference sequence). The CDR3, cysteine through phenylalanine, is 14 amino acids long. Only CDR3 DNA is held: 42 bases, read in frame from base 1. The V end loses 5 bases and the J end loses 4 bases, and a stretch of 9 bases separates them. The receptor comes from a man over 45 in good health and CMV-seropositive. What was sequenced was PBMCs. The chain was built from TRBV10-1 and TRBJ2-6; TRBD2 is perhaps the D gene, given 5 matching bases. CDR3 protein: CASSSGSGANVLTF. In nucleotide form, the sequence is TGCGCCAGCAGTTCGGGGTCCGGGGCCAACGTCCTGACTTTC.